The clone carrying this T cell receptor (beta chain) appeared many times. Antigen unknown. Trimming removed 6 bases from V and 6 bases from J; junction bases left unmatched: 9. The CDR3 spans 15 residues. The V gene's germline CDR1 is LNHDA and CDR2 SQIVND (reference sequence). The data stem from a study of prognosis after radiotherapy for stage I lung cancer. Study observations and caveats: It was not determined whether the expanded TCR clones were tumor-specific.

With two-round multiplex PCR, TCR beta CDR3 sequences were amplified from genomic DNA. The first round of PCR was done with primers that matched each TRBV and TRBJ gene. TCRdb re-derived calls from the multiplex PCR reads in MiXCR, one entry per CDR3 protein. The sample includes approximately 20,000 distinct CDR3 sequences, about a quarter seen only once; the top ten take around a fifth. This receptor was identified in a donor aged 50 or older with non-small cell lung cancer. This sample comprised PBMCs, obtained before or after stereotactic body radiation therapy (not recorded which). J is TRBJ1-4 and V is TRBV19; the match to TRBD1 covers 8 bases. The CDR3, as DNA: TGTGCCAGTAGCCGAAGGACAGGGTTGGATGAAAAACTGTTTTTT. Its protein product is CASSRRTGLDEKLFF.